Included here is one T cell receptor (beta chain) sequence, with context. These data originate in a study of blood T cell repertoires in COVID-19. Overall study: The United States, Italy and Spain supplied acute and convalescent COVID-19 samples. Nucleic acid was either cDNA or gDNA, and it came from T cells, B-cell-depleted T cells, or PBMCs.

As originally analysed: Amplification with reference gene primers provided the estimates of nucleated cell counts. The method was immunoSEQ multiplex PCR; TCRdb's version includes in-frame clones alone and lacks a portion of them. For V, J and clone size, that table is used; D and trimming come from the DNA. The sample carries 45,000 to 65,000 clones, roughly nine tenths recorded once. The TCR sequence derives from a human donor in a cohort sampled during active COVID-19. The sample consisted of peripheral blood.

In DNA form, the CDR3 reads TGTGCCAGCAGCCAAGCAGGCAACTATGGCTACACCTTC. This encodes CASSQAGNYGYTF. V usage is TRBV3-1 (or the pseudogene TRBV3-2) and J usage is TRBJ1-2, with D uncertain. The CDR3 spans 13 residues. Looked up from germline, CDR1 is LGHDT and CDR2 is YNNKEL (reference sequence). V was cut by 1 base and J by 2 bases, with 5 bases left in between.